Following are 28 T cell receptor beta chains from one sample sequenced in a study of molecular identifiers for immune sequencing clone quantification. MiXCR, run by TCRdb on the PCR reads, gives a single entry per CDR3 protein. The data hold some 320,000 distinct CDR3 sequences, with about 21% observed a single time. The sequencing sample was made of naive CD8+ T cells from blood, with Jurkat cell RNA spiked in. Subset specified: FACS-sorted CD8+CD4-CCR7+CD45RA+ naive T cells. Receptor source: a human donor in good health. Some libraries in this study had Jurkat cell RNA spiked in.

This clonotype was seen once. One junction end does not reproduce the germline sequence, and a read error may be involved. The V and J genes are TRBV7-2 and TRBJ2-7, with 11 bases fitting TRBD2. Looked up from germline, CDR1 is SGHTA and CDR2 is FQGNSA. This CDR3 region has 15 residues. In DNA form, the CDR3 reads TGTGCCAGCGGCTTACTAGCGGGAGAGGGGTACGAGCAGTACTTC. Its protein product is CASGLLAGEGYEQYF.

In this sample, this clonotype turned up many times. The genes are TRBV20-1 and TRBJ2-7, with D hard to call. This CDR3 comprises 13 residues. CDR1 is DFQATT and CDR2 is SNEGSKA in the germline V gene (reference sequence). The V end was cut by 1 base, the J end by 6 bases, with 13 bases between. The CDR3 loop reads CSARVPGTGEQYF. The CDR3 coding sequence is TGCAGTGCTAGAGTACCGGGTACTGGCGAGCAGTACTTC.

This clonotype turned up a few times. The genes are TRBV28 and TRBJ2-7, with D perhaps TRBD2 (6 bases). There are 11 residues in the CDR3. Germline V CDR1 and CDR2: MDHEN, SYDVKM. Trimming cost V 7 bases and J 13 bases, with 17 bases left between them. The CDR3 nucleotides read TGTGCCAGCACCGGGGGACGGACGTTATACTTC. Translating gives CASTGGRTLYF. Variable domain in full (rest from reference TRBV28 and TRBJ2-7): DVKVTQSSRYLVKRTGEKVFLECVQDMDHENMFWYRQDPGLGLRLIYFSYDVKMKEKGDIPEGYSVSREKKERFSLILESASTNQTSMYLCASTGGRTLYFGPGTRLTVT.

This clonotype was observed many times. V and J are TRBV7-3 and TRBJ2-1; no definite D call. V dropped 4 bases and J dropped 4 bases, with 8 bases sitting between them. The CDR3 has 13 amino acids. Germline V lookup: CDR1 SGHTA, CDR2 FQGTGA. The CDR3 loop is CASSYDSYNEQFF. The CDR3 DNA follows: TGTGCCAGCAGCTACGACTCGTACAATGAGCAGTTCTTC.

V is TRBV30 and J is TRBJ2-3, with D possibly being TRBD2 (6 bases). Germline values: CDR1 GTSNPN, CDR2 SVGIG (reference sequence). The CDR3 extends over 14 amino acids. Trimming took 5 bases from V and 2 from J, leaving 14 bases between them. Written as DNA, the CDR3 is TGTGCCTGGTCCCCGGGACTTACCACAGATACGCAGTATTTT. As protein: CAWSPGLTTDTQYF. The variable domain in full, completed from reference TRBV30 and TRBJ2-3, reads SQTIHQWPATLVQPVGSPLSLECTVEGTSNPNLYWYRQAAGRGLQLLFYSVGIGQISSEVPQNLSASRPQDRQFILSSKKLLLSDSGFYLCAWSPGLTTDTQYFGPGTRLTVL.

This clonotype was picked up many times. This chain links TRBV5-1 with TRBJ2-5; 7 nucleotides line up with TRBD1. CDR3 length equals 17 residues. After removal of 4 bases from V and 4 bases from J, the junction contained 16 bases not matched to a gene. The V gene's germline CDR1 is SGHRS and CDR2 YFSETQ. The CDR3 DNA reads TGCGCCAGCAGCCCCTACCCCGGGACAGAGGTTGGAGAGACCCAGTACTTC. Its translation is CASSPYPGTEVGETQYF.

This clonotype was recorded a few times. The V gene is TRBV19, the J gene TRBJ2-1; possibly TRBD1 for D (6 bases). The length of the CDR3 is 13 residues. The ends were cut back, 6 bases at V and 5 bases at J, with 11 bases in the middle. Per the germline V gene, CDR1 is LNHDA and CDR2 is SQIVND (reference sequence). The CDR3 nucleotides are TGTGCCAGTAGGGACAGACCTAACAATGAGCAGTTCTTC. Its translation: CASRDRPNNEQFF.

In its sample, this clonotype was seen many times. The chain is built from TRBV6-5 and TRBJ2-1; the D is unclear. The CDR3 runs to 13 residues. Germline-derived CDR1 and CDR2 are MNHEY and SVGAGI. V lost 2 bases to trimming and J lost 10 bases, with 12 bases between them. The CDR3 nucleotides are TGTGCCAGCAGTTACCCGACGGCTCGCGAGCAGTTCTTC. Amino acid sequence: CASSYPTAREQFF.

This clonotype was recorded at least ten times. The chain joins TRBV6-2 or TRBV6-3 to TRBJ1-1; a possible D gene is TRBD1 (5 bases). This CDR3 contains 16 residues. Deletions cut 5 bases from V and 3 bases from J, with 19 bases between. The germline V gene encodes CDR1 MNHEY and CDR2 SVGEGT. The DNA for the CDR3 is TGTGCCAGCAGTACGGGACGCCTCTCGACGGACACTGAAGCTTTCTTT. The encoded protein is CASSTGRLSTDTEAFF.

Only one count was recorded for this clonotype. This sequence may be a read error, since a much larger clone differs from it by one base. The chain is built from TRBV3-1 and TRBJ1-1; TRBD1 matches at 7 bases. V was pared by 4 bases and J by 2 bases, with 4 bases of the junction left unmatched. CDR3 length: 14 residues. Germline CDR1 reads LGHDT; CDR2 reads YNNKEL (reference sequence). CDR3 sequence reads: CASSRGGSNTEAFF. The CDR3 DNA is TGTGCCAGCAGCCGAGGGGGCAGTAACACTGAAGCTTTCTTT.

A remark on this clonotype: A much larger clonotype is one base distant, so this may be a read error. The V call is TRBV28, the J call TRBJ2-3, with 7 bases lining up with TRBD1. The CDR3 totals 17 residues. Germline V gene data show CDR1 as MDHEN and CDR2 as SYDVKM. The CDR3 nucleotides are TGTGCCAGCAGTTTATCCCCTGAGGGGGCTAGCACAGATACGCGGTATTTT. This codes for CASSLSPEGASTDTRYF.

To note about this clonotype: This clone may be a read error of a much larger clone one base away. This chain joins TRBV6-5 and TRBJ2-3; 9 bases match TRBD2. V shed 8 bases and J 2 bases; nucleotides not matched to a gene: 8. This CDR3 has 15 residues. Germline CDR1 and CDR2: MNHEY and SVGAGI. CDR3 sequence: CASGVAGESTDTQYF. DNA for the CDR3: TGTGCCAGCGGTGTAGCGGGGGAATCCACAGATACGCAGTATTTT.

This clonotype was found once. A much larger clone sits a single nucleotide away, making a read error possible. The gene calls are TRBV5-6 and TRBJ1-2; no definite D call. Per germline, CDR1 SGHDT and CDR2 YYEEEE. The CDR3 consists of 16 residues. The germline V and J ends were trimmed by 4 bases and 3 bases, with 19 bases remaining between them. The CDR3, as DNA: TGTGCCAGCAGCCCACAGCCCAGCCACCTATACTATGGCTACACCTTC. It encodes CASSPQPSHLYYGYTF.

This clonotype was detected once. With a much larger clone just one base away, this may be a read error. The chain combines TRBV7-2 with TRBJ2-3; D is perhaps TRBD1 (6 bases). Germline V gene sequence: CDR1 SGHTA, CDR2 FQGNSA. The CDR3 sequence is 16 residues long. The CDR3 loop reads CASSPGASPSTDTRYF. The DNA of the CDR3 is TGTGCCAGCAGCCCAGGGGCTAGTCCTAGCACAGATACGCGGTATTTT.

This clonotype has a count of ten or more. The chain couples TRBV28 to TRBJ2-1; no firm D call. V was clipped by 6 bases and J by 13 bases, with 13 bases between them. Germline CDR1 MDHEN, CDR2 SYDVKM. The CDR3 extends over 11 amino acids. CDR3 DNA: TGTGCCAGCAGCCCGGACCGATACCAGTTCTTC. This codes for CASSPDRYQFF.

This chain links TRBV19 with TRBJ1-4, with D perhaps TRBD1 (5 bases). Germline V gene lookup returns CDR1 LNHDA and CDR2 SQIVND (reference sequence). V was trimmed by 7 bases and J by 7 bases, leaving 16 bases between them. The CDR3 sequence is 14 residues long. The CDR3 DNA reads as TGTGCCAGTATCGGGACCCGGGGGAGTGAAAAACTGTTTTTT. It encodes CASIGTRGSEKLFF.

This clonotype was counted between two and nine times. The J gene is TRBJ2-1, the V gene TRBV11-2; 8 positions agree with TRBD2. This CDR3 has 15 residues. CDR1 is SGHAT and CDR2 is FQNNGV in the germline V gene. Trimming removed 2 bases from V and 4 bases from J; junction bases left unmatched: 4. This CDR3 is CASSLSGSRYNEQFF. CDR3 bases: TGTGCCAGCAGCTTAAGCGGGAGCCGTTACAATGAGCAGTTCTTC.

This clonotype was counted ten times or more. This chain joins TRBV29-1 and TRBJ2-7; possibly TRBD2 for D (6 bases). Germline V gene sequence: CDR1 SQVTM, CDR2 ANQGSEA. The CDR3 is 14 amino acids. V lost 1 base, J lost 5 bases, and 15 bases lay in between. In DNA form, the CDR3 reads TGCAGCGTTGAAGTTGGAATGGGGACTGACGAGCAGTACTTC. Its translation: CSVEVGMGTDEQYF.

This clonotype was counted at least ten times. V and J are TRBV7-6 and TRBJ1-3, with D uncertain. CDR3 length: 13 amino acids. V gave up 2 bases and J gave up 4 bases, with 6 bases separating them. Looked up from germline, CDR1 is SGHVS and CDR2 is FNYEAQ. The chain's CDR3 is CASSLYEGNTIYF. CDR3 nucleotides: TGTGCCAGCAGCTTATACGAAGGAAACACCATATATTTT.

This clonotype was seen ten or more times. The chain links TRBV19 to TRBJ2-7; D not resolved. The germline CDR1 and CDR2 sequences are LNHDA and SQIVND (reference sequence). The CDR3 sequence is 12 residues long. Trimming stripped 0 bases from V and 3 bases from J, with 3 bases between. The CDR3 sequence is CASSIDNYEQYF. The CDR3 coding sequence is TGTGCCAGTAGTATAGACAACTACGAGCAGTACTTC.

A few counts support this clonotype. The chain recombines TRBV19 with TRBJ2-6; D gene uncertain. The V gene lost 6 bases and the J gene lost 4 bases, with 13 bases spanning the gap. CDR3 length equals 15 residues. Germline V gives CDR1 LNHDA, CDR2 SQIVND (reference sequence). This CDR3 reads CASRLQTGGANVLTF. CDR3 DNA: TGTGCCAGTAGGCTTCAGACTGGCGGGGCCAACGTCCTGACTTTC. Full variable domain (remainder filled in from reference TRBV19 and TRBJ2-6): DGGITQSPKYLFRKEGQNVTLSCEQNLNHDAMYWYRQDPGQGLRLIYYSQIVNDFQKGDIAEGYSVSREKKESFPLTVTSAQKNPTAFYLCASRLQTGGANVLTFGAGSRLTVL.

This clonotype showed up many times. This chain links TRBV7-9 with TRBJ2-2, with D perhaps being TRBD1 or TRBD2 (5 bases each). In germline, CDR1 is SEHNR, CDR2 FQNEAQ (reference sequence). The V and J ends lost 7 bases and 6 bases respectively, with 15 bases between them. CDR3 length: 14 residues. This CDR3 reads CASTSSRAPGELFF. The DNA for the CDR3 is TGTGCCAGCACCTCTAGCAGGGCTCCCGGGGAGCTGTTTTTT.

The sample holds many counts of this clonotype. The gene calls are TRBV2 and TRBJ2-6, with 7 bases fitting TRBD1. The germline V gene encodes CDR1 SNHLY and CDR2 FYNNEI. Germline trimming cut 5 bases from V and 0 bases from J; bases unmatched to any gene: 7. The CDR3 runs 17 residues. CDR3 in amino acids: CASSWTGPTSGANVLTF. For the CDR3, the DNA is TGTGCCAGCAGTTGGACAGGCCCCACCTCTGGGGCCAACGTCCTGACTTTC.

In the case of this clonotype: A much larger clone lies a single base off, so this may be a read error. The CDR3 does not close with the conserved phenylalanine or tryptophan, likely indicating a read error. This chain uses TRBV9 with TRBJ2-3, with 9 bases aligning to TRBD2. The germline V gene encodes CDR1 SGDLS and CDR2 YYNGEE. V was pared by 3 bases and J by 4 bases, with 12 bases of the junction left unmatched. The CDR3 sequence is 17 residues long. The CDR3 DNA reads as TGTGCCAGCAGCGGGGGACATTTAGCGGGGGCGGCAGATACGCAGTATCTT. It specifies CASSGGHLAGAADTQYL.

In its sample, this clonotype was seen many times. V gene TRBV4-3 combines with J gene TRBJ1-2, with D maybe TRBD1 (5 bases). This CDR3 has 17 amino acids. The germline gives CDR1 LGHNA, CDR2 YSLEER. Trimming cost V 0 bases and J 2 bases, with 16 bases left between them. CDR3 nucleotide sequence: TGCGCCAGCAGCCAAGATTGGTCAGGGACGGAAAACTATGGCTACACCTTC. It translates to CASSQDWSGTENYGYTF.

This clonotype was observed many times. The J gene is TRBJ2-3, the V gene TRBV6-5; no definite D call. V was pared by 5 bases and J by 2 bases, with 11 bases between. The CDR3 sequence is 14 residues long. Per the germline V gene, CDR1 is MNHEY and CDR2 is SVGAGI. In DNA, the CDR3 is TGTGCCAGCAGTCAACCAGAAGACACAGATACGCAGTATTTT. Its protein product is CASSQPEDTDTQYF.

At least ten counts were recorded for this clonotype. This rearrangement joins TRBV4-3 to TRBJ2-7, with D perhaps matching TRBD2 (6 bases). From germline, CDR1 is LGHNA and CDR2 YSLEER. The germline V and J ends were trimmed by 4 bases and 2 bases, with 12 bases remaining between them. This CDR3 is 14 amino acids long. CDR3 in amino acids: CASSPGTVTYEQYF. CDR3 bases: TGCGCCAGCAGCCCTGGGACTGTAACCTACGAGCAGTACTTC.

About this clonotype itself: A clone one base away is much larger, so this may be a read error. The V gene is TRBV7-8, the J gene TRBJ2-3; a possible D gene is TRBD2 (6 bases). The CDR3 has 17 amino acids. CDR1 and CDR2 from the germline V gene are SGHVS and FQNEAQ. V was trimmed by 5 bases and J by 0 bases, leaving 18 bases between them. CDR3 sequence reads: CASSPRGSSISTDTQYF. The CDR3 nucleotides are TGTGCCAGCAGCCCGCGGGGCAGCTCTATAAGCACAGATACGCAGTATTTT.